The sequence of this T cell receptor (beta chain) was determined in a study of a mutant IDH1 vaccine in newly diagnosed glioma (dated by TCRdb to 2020 to 2023). About the study as a whole: Eight vaccinations were administered to patients in weeks 1, 3, 5, 7, 11, 15, 19 and 23, corresponding to visits V03 through V10. For exploratory analyses, longitudinal TCRB deep sequencing was carried out in roughly 23 treated patients wherever samples were available. In the chemotherapy-containing groups, vaccination started alongside temozolomide cycles, whereas in patients who had radiotherapy alone it started 4-6 weeks after radiotherapy. Of the approximately 30 treated patients, about 62% were male and about 40% were female, and the mean age was roughly 40 years. Peripheral blood samples were drawn at six visits, namely V03 (baseline), V05, V07, V10, V12 and V13. Before enrollment, patients had received standard therapy of radiotherapy alone, temozolomide alone, or radiochemotherapy with temozolomide; most received the combination.

Study-wide findings and limitations: According to the authors, sample limitations meant that analyses of patient blood samples could not be reproduced. Selection of PBMC samples for TCRB deep sequencing was based on availability. No apparent relationship was observed between pseudoprogression and alterations in the top peripheral T cell clonotypes detected by TCRB sequencing. Immune responses induced by the vaccine were seen in approximately 93% of patients across multiple MHC alleles.

Library creation used the immunoSEQ multiplex PCR assay. The hsTCRB Kit was used according to the manufacturer's protocol to amplify rearranged TCR beta chain sequences. Sequencing of TCRB libraries was carried out on an Illumina MiSeq. In the source study's methods: The proprietary platform of the kit vendor was used for demultiplexing, trimming and gene mapping. TCRdb obtained this table from immuneACCESS and retained in-frame rearrangements with V and J assigned. These tables miss some clones; where compared with another copy, unresolved V genes account for less than half of the shortfall, and the remainder is unexplained. V, J and clone size derive from that table, while D and trimming were established from the DNA sequence. Recorded for this sample are roughly 50,000 clones; over 70% of them occurred a single time. More than 3% of the sample rests with the top ten. The CDR3 has 13 amino acids, counting the end cysteine and phenylalanine. Of all the DNA, just the CDR3 is kept, 39 bases in frame from base 1. In the germline V gene, CDR1 corresponds to SQVTM and CDR2 to ANQGSEA. V and J are trimmed by 7 bases and 5 bases, and the gene matches miss 8 bases of the junction.

Remarks on this clone: Its antigen target is currently unknown. One base away there is no much larger clone; base qualities are not given.

Taken with the paper, the label for time point translates to: week 5, during vaccination. A 20-mer mutant IDH1 peptide at 300 micrograms in Montanide made up each vaccine dose, which was injected subcutaneously together with topical imiquimod. All donors had newly diagnosed IDH1-mutant astrocytomas of WHO grade 3 or 4 that showed loss of nuclear ATRX. The samples were drawn from NOA16, a multicentre, single-arm, open-label phase I trial in Germany that tested a mutant IDH1 peptide vaccine in humans for the first time. The DNeasy Blood and Tissue Kit was used to extract genomic DNA from EDTA blood for TCRB sequencing.

The clonotype comes from a man younger than 45 with glioma. The starting material was PBMCs, obtained from a glioma patient whose treatment included an IDH1 peptide vaccine. The rearranged chain carries TRBV29-1 and TRBJ1-3; TRBD1 lines up with 7 middle nucleotides. CDR3 loop: CSGVDRARNTIYF. At the DNA level, the sequence is TGCAGCGGCGTCGACAGGGCAAGAAACACCATATATTTT.